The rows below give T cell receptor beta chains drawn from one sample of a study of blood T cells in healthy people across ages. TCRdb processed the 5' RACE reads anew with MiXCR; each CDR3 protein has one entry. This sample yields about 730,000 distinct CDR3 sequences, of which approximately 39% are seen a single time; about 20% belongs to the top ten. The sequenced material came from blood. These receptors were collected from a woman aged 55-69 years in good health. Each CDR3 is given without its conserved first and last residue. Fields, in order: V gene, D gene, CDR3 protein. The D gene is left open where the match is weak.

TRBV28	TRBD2	ASSVTSGHYNEQF
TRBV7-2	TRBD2	ASSTIAGGVYNEQF
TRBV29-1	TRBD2	SVERGAQGDTQY
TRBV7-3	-	ASRTNSGEQF
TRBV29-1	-	SVEIPSHEQY
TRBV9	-	ASCVSPGTYEQY
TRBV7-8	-	ASSLRTGQPYNEQY
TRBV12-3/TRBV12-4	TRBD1	ASNVRDSYEQY
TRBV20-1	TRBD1	SAAPGQGVSHNEQF
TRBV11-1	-	ASSLGRDQRETQF
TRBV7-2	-	ASSSAFQETQY
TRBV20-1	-	SARDLGENGFEQY
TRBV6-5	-	ASGPRGGNEQF
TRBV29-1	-	SVARDNRRNTEAF
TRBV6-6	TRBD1	ASSYWGQGSSYEQY
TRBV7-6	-	ASSSSPGGQDFYEQY
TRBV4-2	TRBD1	ASSLTGGDYGYT
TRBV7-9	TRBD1	ARSGEGQGEETQY
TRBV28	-	ASSPTTMGGSEAF
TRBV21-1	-	ASSKGRGKQY
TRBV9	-	ASSVGTGSRANEQF
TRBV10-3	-	AISAGTPTQETQY
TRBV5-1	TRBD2	ASSPGGMGASTDTQY
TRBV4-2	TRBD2	ASSQDSGLAGAGTGNEQF
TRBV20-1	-	SGLGGSNTNEQF
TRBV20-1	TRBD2	SASPEPLAVITDTQY
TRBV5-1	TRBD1	ASSYRQGGTDTQY
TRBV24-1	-	ARLHYEQY
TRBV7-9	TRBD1	ASSSPVGTGGDEQF
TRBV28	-	ASSPPREAAESPLH
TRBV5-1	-	ASSPARVQETQY
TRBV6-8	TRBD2	ASREREAYSYEQY
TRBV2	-	ASSGGTVSNQPQH
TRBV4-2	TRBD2	ASSQEWRGGHEQF
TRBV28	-	ASSLWGAEQY
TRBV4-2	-	ASSQDLPGKYGYT
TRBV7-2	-	ASSLERATPSGEKLF
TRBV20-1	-	SARKVTPYEQY
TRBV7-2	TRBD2	ASSLAREGYNEQY
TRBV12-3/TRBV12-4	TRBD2	ASSLSGLAGGPRYEQY
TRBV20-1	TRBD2	SATPSGSGDEQF